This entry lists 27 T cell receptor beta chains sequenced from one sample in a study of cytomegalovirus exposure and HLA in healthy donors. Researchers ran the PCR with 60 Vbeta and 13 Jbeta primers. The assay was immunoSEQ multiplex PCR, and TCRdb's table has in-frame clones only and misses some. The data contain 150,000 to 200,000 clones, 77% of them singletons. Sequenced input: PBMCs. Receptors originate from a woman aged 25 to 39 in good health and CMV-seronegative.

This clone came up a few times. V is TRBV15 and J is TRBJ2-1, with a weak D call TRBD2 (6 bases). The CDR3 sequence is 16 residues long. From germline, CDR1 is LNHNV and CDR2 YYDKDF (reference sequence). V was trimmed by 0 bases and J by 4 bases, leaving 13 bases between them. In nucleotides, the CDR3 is TGTGCCACCAGCAGAGATTTCGGCGGGACTTACAATGAGCAGTTCTTC. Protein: CATSRDFGGTYNEQFF.

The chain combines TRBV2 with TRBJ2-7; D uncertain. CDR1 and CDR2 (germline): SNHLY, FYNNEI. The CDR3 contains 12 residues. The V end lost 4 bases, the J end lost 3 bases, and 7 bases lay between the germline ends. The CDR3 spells CASSVIVYEQYF. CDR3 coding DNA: TGTGCCAGCAGTGTGATAGTCTACGAGCAGTACTTC.

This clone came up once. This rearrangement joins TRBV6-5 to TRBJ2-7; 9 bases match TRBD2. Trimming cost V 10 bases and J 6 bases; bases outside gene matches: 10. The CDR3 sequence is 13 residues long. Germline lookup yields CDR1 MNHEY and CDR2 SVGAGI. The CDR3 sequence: CATRLAEGLEQYF. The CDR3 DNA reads TGTGCCACCAGACTAGCGGAGGGGCTCGAGCAGTACTTC.

CDR3 region: CASSRDYRVFTEAFF. The CDR3 DNA reads TGTGCCAGCAGCCGAGACTACAGGGTGTTCACTGAAGCTTTCTTT. The chain recombines TRBV5-5 with TRBJ1-1, with D perhaps TRBD1 (6 bases). Germline V gene sequence: CDR1 SGHKS, CDR2 YYEKEE (reference sequence). V was cut by 4 bases and J by 4 bases, with 17 bases left in between. This CDR3 is built from 15 residues.

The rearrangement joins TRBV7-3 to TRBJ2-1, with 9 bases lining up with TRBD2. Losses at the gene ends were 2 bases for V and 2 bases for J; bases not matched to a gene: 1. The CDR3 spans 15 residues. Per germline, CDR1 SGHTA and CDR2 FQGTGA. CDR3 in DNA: TGTGCCAGCAGCTTAGGCGGGAGGGCCTACAATGAGCAGTTCTTC. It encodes CASSLGGRAYNEQFF.

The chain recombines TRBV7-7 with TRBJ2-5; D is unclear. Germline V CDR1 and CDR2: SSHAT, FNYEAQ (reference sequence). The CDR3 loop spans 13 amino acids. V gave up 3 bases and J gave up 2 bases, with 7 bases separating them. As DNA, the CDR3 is TGTGCCAGCAGCTTGCGTAGACAAGAGACCCAGTACTTC. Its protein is CASSLRRQETQYF.

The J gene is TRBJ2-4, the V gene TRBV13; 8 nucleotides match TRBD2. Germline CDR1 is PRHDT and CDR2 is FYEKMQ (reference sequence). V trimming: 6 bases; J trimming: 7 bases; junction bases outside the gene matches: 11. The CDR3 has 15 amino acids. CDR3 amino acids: CASSSSGGPTNIQYF. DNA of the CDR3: TGTGCCAGCAGTTCAAGCGGGGGCCCAACGAACATTCAGTACTTC.

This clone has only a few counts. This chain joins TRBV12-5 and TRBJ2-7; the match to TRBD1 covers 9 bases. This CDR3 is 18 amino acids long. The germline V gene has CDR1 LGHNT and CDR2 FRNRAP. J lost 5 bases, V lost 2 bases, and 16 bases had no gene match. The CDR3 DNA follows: TGTGCTAGTGGTTTGACAGGGGGCCAGGAGGGCCCTCGCCACGAGCAGTACTTC. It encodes CASGLTGGQEGPRHEQYF.

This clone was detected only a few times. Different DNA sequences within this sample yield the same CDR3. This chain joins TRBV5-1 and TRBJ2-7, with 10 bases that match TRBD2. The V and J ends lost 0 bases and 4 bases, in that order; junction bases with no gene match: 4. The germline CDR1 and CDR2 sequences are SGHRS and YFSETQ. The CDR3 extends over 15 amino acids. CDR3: CASSLGSGGPYEQYF. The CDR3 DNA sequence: TGCGCCAGCAGCTTGGGTAGCGGGGGGCCGTACGAGCAGTACTTC.

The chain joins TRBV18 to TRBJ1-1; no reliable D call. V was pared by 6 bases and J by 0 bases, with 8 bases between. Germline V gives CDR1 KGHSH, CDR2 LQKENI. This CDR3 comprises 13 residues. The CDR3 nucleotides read TGTGCCAGCTCTCAAGCGATGAACACTGAAGCTTTCTTT. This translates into CASSQAMNTEAFF.

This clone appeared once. CDR3 sequence reads: CASSVGGRVYGYTF. The CDR3 region has the DNA TGTGCCAGCAGCGTAGGAGGGCGGGTATATGGCTACACCTTC. The chain joins TRBV9 to TRBJ1-2, with D uncertain. Germline CDR1 and CDR2: SGDLS and YYNGEE. V was pared by 0 bases and J by 5 bases, with 11 bases between. This CDR3 has 14 amino acids.

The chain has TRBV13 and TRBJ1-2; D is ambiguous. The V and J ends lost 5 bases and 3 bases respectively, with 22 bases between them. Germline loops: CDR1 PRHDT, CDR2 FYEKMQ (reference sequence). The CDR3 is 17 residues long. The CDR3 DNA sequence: TGTGCCAGCAGCCGCAAATCCCAAGCTTTTCTCCACTATGGCTACACCTTC. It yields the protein CASSRKSQAFLHYGYTF.

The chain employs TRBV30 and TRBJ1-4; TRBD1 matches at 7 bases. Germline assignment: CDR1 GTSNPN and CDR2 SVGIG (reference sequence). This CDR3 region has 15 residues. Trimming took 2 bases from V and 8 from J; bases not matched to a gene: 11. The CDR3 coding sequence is TGTGCCTGGAGTCTTAACAGGGGATCACGCGAAAAACTGTTTTTT. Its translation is CAWSLNRGSREKLFF. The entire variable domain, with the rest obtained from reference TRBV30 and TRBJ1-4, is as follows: SQTIHQWPATLVQPVGSPLSLECTVEGTSNPNLYWYRQAAGRGLQLLFYSVGIGQISSEVPQNLSASRPQDRQFILSSKKLLLSDSGFYLCAWSLNRGSREKLFFGSGTQLSVL.

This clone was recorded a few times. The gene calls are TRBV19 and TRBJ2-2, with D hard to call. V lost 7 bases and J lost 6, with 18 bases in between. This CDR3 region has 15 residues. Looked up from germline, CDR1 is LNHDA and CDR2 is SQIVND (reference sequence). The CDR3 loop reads CASTHQSGIAGELFF. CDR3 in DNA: TGTGCCAGTACTCATCAGTCAGGAATCGCCGGGGAGCTGTTTTTT.

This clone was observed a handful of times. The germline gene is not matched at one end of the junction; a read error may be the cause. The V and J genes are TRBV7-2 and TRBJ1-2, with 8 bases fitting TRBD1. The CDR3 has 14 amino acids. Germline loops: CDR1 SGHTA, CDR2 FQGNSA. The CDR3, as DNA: TGTGCCAGCAGCGTATACAGGGGGACAGATGGCTACCCCTTC. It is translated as CASSVYRGTDGYPF.

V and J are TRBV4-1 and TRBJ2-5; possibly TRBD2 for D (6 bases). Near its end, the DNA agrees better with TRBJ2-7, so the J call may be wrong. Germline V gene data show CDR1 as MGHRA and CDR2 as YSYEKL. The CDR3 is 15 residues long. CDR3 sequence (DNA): TGCGCCAGCAGCCAAGCGGCGGGGCTTGACTACGAGCAGTACTTC. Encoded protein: CASSQAAGLDYEQYF.

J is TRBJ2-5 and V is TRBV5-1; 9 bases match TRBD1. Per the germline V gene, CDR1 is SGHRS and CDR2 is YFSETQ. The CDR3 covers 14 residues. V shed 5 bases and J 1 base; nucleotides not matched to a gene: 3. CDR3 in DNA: TGCGCCAGCAGGCCGGGACAGGGCCAAGAGACCCAGTACTTC. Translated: CASRPGQGQETQYF. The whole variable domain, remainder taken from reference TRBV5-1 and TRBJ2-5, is KAGVTQTPRYLIKTRGQQVTLSCSPISGHRSVSWYQQTPGQGLQFLFEYFSETQRNKGNFPGRFSGRQFSNSRSEMNVSTLELGDSALYLCASRPGQGQETQYFGPGTRLLVL.

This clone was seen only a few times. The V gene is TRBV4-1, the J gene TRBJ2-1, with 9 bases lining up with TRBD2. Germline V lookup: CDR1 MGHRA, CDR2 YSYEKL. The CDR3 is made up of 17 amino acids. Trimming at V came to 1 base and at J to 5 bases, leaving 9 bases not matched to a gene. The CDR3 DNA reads TGCGCCAGCAGCCAAGTTCGGGCTAGCGGGAACCACAATGAGCAGTTCTTC. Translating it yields CASSQVRASGNHNEQFF.

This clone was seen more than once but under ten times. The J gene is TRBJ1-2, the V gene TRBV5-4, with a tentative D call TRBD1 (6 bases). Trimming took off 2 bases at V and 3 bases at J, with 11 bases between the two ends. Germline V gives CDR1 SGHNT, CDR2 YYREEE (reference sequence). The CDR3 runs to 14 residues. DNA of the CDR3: TGTGCCAGCAGCTTACAGGGATCCCACTATGGCTACACCTTC. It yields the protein CASSLQGSHYGYTF.

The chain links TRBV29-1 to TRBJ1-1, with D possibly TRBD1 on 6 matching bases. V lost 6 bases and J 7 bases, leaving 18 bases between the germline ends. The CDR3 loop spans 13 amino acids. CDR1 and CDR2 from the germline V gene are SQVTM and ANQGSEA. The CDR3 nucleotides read TGCAGCGTCGCCAAAGCTGGGGGCGGTGAAGCTTTCTTT. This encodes CSVAKAGGGEAFF. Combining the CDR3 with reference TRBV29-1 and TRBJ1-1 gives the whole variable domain SAVISQKPSRDICQRGTSLTIQCQVDSQVTMMFWYRQQPGQSLTLIATANQGSEATYESGFVIDKFPISRPNLTFSTLTVSNMSPEDSSIYLCSVAKAGGGEAFFGQGTRLTVV.

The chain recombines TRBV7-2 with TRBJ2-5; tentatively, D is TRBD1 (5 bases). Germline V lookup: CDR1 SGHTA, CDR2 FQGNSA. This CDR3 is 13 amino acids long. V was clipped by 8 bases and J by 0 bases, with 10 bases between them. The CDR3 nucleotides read TGTGCCAGCCGACAGCAGTACCAAGAGACCCAGTACTTC. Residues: CASRQQYQETQYF.

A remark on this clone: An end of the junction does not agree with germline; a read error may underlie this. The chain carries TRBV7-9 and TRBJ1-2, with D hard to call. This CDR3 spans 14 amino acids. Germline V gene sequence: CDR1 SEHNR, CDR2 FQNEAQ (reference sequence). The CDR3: CASSPEAGGYGYPF. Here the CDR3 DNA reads TGTGCCAGCAGTCCAGAAGCGGGTGGCTATGGCTACCCCTTC.

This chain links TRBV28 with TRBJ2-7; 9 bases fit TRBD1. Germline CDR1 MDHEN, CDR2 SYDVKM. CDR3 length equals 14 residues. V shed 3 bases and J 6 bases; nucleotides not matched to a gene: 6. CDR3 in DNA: TGTGCCAGCAGTTTTGGTGGGACAGGGCGCGAGCAGTACTTC. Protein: CASSFGGTGREQYF.

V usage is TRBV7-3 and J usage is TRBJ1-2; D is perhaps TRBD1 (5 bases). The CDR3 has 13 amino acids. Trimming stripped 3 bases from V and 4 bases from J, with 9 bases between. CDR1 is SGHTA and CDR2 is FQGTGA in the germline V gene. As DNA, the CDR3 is TGTGCCAGCAGCTTTGGGACTAGCTATGGCTACACCTTC. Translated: CASSFGTSYGYTF.

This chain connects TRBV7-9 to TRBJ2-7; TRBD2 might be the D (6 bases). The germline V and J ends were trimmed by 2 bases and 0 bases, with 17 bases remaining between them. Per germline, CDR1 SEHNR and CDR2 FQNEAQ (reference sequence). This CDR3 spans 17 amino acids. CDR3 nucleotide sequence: TGTGCCAGCAGCTTAATCGGGGGTCCATTGAACTCCTACGAGCAGTACTTC. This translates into CASSLIGGPLNSYEQYF.

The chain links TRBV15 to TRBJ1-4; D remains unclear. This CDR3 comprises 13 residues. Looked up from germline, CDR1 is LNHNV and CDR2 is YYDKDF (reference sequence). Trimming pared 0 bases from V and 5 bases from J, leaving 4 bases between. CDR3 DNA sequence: TGTGCCACCAGCAGAGATCAGAATGAAAAACTGTTTTTT. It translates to CATSRDQNEKLFF.

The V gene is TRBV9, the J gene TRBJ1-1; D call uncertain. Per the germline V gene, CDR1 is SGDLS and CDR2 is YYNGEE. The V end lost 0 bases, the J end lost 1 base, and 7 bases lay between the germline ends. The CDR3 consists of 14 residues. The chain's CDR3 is CASSVELSNTEAFF. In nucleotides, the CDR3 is TGTGCCAGCAGCGTAGAACTGTCGAACACTGAAGCTTTCTTT.